This passage covers 20 T cell receptor beta chains from one sample sequenced in a study of quantifying T cell responses using KT2 cells. Across the whole study: TCR alpha and beta constant-region primers primed reverse transcription of RNA.

The cDNA 3' end received a ligated oligonucleotide with a UMI. An equimolar mix of RC1.1 and RC1.2 primed the beta chain across TRBC1 and TRBC2. TCRdb re-called the UMI-ligation and nested PCR reads through MiXCR, storing one row per CDR3 protein. Found here are around 30,000 distinct CDR3 sequences, 10% of them singletons; the top ten hold roughly 10%. Sequencing used PBMCs spiked with cells of the T cell clone KT2. Receptors originate from a human donor.

This clonotype occurred a few times. DNA of the CDR3: TGTGCCAGCAGCTCGCCAGGATCCGGGTCGACCAAAAACATTCAGTACTTC. Translated: CASSSPGSGSTKNIQYF. The chain has TRBV7-9 and TRBJ2-4, with D uncertain. Germline V gene lookup returns CDR1 SEHNR and CDR2 FQNEAQ (reference sequence). The V gene lost 4 bases and the J gene lost 2 bases, with 18 bases spanning the gap. The CDR3 is 17 amino acids. Looking up the rest from reference TRBV7-9 and TRBJ2-4 gives the full variable domain: DTGVSQNPRHKITKRGQNVTFRCDPISEHNRLYWYRQTLGQGPEFLTYFQNEAQLEKSRLLSDRFSAERPKGSFSTLEIQRTEQGDSAMYLCASSSPGSGSTKNIQYFGAGTRLSVL.

J is TRBJ1-1 and V is TRBV12-3 or TRBV12-4; no firm D call. This CDR3 contains 13 residues. Trimming left V 4 bases short and J 11 bases short, with 17 bases between. Here the CDR3 reads CASSCGRDCWAFF. The CDR3 DNA reads TGTGCCAGCAGTTGTGGACGGGATTGTTGGGCTTTCTTT.

In its sample, this clonotype ranks as medium-sized. The chain couples TRBV7-8 to TRBJ2-3; D is possibly TRBD1 (5 bases). V was pared by 1 base and J by 3 bases, with 11 bases between. CDR1 is SGHVS and CDR2 is FQNEAQ in the germline V gene. The CDR3 spans 15 residues. CDR3 sequence reads: CASSLGEGATDTQYF. For the CDR3, the DNA is TGTGCCAGCAGCTTAGGTGAAGGGGCGACAGATACGCAGTATTTT.

This clonotype was found many times. The DNA of the CDR3 is TGTGCCAGCTGTACAGGGACGGAAAAACTGTTTTTT. It codes for CASCTGTEKLFF. The chain is built from TRBV6-5 and TRBJ1-4, with D possibly matching TRBD1 (6 bases). The V gene lost 8 bases and the J gene lost 8 bases, with 12 bases spanning the gap. Germline V gene lookup returns CDR1 MNHEY and CDR2 SVGAGI. The CDR3 has 12 amino acids.

This chain connects TRBV11-2 to TRBJ2-5; D is undetermined. The V gene's germline CDR1 is SGHAT and CDR2 FQNNGV. The CDR3 is 14 residues long. Deletions cut 2 bases from V and 0 bases from J, with 7 bases between. The CDR3 sequence: CASSLPLYQETQYF. The CDR3 bases are TGTGCCAGCAGCTTACCTCTGTACCAAGAGACCCAGTACTTC.

The chain has TRBV20-1 and TRBJ2-3, with 9 bases matching TRBD2. Germline V gives CDR1 DFQATT, CDR2 SNEGSKA (reference sequence). The CDR3 runs to 14 residues. J was trimmed by 1 base and V by 4 bases; bases with no gene match: 3. CDR3: CSAILAGRTDTQYF. In DNA, the CDR3 is TGCAGTGCTATACTAGCGGGCCGCACAGATACGCAGTATTTT.

This chain joins TRBV15 and TRBJ1-3; no clear D. This CDR3 has 16 amino acids. The germline V and J ends were trimmed by 4 bases and 0 bases, with 13 bases remaining between them. Germline loops: CDR1 LNHNV, CDR2 YYDKDF (reference sequence). The chain's CDR3 is CATSTDGRHSGNTIYF. The CDR3 nucleotides are TGTGCCACCAGCACGGACGGACGCCACTCTGGAAACACCATATATTTT.

This clonotype was detected ten times or more. This chain links TRBV30 with TRBJ2-5; possibly TRBD2 for D (5 bases). Germline loops: CDR1 GTSNPN, CDR2 SVGIG (reference sequence). The V end lost 4 bases, the J end lost 4 bases, and 16 bases lay between the germline ends. CDR3 length: 14 amino acids. CDR3 protein: CAWTRAGIGETQYF. The CDR3, as DNA: TGTGCCTGGACCCGAGCCGGGATCGGAGAGACCCAGTACTTC.

The chain has TRBV19 and TRBJ2-1, with 11 bases lining up with TRBD2. With V trimmed by 9 bases and J by 3 bases, 4 bases remained unmatched. Germline lookup yields CDR1 LNHDA and CDR2 SQIVND (reference sequence). This CDR3 region has 14 residues. CDR3 bases: TGTGCCAGCCCGGGACTAGCGGTCTACAATGAGCAGTTCTTC. Translated, it gives CASPGLAVYNEQFF.

Many counts were recorded for this clonotype. J is TRBJ1-5 and V is TRBV28, with 8 bases that match TRBD1. Germline CDR1 is MDHEN and CDR2 is SYDVKM. The CDR3 loop spans 18 amino acids. The trim removed 6 bases at V and 0 bases at J, leaving 13 bases unmatched. DNA for the CDR3: TGTGCCAGCAGCTCACCGGGACAGGACCCATATAGCAATCAGCCCCAGCATTTT. Residues: CASSSPGQDPYSNQPQHF.

This clonotype turned up a few times. The chain uses TRBV6-2 or TRBV6-3 and TRBJ1-2; D uncertain. CDR3 length equals 13 residues. Germline CDR1 is MNHEY and CDR2 is SVGEGT. V was shortened by 6 bases and J by 2 bases, with 10 bases between the two germline ends. The CDR3 sequence: CASSGQANYGYTF. The CDR3 DNA reads TGTGCCAGCAGCGGTCAAGCCAACTATGGCTACACCTTC.

This clonotype has a handful of counts. The chain has TRBV5-1 and TRBJ2-5; tentatively, D is TRBD2 (6 bases). The V end lost 3 bases, the J end lost 4 bases, and 10 bases lay between the germline ends. The CDR3 length is 13 residues. Germline values: CDR1 SGHRS, CDR2 YFSETQ. CDR3 amino acids: CASSSSSAETQYF. CDR3 DNA: TGCGCCAGCAGCTCCTCTAGCGCAGAGACCCAGTACTTC.

V gene TRBV6-2 or TRBV6-3 combines with J gene TRBJ1-2; D might be TRBD1 (5 bases). Germline lookup yields CDR1 MNHEY and CDR2 SVGEGT. The CDR3 is 13 residues long. Trimming took off 2 bases at V and 8 bases at J, with 12 bases between the two ends. CDR3 residues: CASSYRQGDGYTF. CDR3 in DNA: TGTGCCAGCAGTTACAGGCAGGGCGACGGCTACACCTTC.

This clonotype was recorded a few times. The V gene is TRBV12-3 or TRBV12-4, the J gene TRBJ2-3; no firm D call. CDR3 length: 14 amino acids. V was cut by 5 bases and J by 3 bases, with 12 bases left in between. The CDR3 sequence is CASSLMDRTDTQYF. CDR3 coding DNA: TGTGCCAGCAGTCTCATGGACCGGACAGATACGCAGTATTTT.

This clonotype turned up a few times. This sequence joins TRBV5-1 and TRBJ1-5; 7 nucleotides match TRBD1. This CDR3 comprises 17 residues. Germline CDR1 reads SGHRS; CDR2 reads YFSETQ. J lost 2 bases, V lost 3 bases, and 11 bases had no gene match. DNA for the CDR3: TGCGCCAGCAGCTACTCTCCCCAGGGGGTAGGCAATCAGCCCCAGCATTTT. This encodes CASSYSPQGVGNQPQHF.

This clonotype was picked up many times. V gene TRBV20-1 combines with J gene TRBJ2-7, with TRBD1 matching 11 bases. The length of the CDR3 is 15 residues. Per the germline V gene, CDR1 is DFQATT and CDR2 is SNEGSKA (reference sequence). The ends lost 3 bases at V and 3 bases at J; junction bases unmatched: 7. The CDR3 DNA is TGCAGTGCTAGGGCCGGGACAGGGGGGATCTACGAGCAGTACTTC. It specifies CSARAGTGGIYEQYF.

This clonotype was counted ten times or more. This rearrangement joins TRBV20-1 to TRBJ1-5; 7 bases are shared with TRBD1. Germline CDR1 is DFQATT and CDR2 is SNEGSKA (reference sequence). The CDR3 has 13 amino acids. Trimming at V came to 4 bases and at J to 6 bases, leaving 6 bases not matched to a gene. The CDR3 DNA reads as TGCAGTGCTAAAACAGGGGAGGCTCAGCCCCAGCATTTT. This encodes CSAKTGEAQPQHF.

The rearrangement uses TRBV5-1 and TRBJ2-1; 11 bases align to TRBD2. The germline CDR1 and CDR2 sequences are SGHRS and YFSETQ. This CDR3 region has 15 residues. The V segment lost 4 bases and the J segment 4 bases; nucleotides outside the gene matches: 4. CDR3 sequence reads: CASSSGTSGYNEQFF. The CDR3 region has the DNA TGCGCCAGCAGCAGCGGGACTAGCGGATACAATGAGCAGTTCTTC. Full variable domain (remainder filled in from reference TRBV5-1 and TRBJ2-1): KAGVTQTPRYLIKTRGQQVTLSCSPISGHRSVSWYQQTPGQGLQFLFEYFSETQRNKGNFPGRFSGRQFSNSRSEMNVSTLELGDSALYLCASSSGTSGYNEQFFGPGTRLTVL.

The gene calls are TRBV24-1 and TRBJ2-1; D not certain. The germline V and J ends were trimmed by 9 bases and 0 bases, with 8 bases remaining between them. This CDR3 is 13 amino acids long. From germline, CDR1 is KGHDR and CDR2 SFDVKD. CDR3 sequence: CATGQASYNEQFF. CDR3 nucleotides: TGTGCCACCGGGCAGGCCTCCTACAATGAGCAGTTCTTC.

This clonotype was detected only a few times. The V and J genes are TRBV12-3 or TRBV12-4 and TRBJ2-6; D is unresolved. The length of the CDR3 is 16 residues. Trimming took 8 bases from V and 0 from J, leaving 14 bases between them. CDR3 sequence (DNA): TGTGCCAGCCGTGGGCCCGTGAACTCTGGGGCCAACGTCCTGACTTTC. This codes for CASRGPVNSGANVLTF.